This T cell receptor (beta chain) was obtained from a study of beta chain features in type 1 diabetes. General study points: Shortening of TCRB CDR3s, moderate but significant, appeared in all four CD4+ subsets of Type 1 diabetes patients. Type 1 diabetes patients showed fewer insertions and more deletions at VDJ junctions.

Reverse transcribing all isolated RNA meant expressed TCRB transcripts were sequenced. Produced via immunoSEQ multiplex PCR; TCRdb's table is partial and in-frame only. Among 900,000 or so clones, 17% were seen once, and the ten largest hold around 0.02%. Sorting gave populations that all exceeded 95% purity. CDR1 and CDR2 (germline): MGHRA, YSYEKL. The V end lost 0 bases, the J end lost 5 bases, and 14 bases lay between the germline ends. This CDR3 has 16 residues. This clone was seen more than once but under ten times. Its antigen is currently unknown. Source material: naive CD4+ T cells from blood. The chain joins TRBV4-1 to TRBJ2-1; D might be TRBD2 (6 bases). The clonotype originates from a woman between 18 and 29 years old in good health. The DNA for the CDR3 is TGCGCCAGCAGCCAAGATATCGCGGGGAGAAACAATGAGCAGTTCTTC. Translation gives CASSQDIAGRNNEQFF.